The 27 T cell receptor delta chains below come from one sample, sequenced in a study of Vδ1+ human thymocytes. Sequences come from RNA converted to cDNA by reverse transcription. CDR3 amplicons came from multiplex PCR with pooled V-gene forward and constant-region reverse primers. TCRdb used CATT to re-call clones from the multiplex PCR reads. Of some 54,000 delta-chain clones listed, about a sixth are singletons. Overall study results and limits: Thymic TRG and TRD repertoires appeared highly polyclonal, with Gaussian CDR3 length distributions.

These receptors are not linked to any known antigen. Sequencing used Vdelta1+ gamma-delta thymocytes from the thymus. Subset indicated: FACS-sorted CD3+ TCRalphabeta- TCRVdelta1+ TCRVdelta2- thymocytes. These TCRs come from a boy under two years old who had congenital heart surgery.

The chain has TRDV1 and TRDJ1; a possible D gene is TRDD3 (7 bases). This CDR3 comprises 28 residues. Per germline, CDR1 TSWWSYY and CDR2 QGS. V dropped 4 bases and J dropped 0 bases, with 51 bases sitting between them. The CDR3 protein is CALGGLLPLHQLPWGTPTTFEYTDKLIF. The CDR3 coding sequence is TGTGCTCTTGGGGGGCTCCTTCCACTTCACCAATTACCATGGGGGACCCCTACTACGTTTGAGTACACCGATAAACTCATCTTT.

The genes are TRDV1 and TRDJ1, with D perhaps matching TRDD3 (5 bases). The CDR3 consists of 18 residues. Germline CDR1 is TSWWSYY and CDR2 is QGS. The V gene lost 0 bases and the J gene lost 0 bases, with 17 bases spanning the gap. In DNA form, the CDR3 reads TGTGCTCTTGGGGAACTGGGGGGCTATTCCGAGTACACCGATAAACTCATCTTT. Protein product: CALGELGGYSEYTDKLIF.

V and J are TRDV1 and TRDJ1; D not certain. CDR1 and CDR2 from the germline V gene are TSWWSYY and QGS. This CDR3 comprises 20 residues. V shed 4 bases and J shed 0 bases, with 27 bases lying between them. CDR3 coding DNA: TGTGCTCTTGGGGTCCATAATAAGGCGTCTACTACCCCATACACCGATAAACTCATCTTT. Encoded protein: CALGVHNKASTTPYTDKLIF.

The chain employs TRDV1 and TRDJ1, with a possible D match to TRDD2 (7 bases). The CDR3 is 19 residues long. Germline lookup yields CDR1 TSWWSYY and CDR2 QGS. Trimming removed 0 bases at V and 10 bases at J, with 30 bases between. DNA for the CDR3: TGTGCTCTTGGGGAACTCGGGTTCCTACCTGGGGTAGGATTCAGGGGACTCATCTTT. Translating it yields CALGELGFLPGVGFRGLIF.

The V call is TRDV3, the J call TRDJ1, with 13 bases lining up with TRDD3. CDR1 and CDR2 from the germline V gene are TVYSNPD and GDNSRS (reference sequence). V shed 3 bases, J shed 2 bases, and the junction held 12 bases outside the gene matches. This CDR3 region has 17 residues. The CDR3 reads CAFPGVLGDTRTDKLIF. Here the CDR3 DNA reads TGTGCCTTCCCAGGCGTACTGGGGGATACGAGGACCGATAAACTCATCTTT.

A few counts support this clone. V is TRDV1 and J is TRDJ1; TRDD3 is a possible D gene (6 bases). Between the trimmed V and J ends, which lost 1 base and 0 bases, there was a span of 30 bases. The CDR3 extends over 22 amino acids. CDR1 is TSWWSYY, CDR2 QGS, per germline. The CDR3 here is CALGEPGVRGSYWELYTDKLIF. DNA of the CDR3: TGTGCTCTTGGGGAACCGGGAGTCAGGGGAAGTTACTGGGAGTTGTACACCGATAAACTCATCTTT.

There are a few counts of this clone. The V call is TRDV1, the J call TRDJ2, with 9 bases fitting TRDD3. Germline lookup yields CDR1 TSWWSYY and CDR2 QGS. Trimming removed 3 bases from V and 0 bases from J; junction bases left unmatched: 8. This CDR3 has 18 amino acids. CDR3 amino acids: CALGDYLGDNALTAQLFF. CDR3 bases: TGTGCTCTTGGGGATTACTTGGGGGATAACGCTTTGACAGCACAACTCTTCTTT.

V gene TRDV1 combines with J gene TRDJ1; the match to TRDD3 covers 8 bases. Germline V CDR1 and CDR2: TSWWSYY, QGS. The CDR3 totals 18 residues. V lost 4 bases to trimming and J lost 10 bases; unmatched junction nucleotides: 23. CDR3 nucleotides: TGTGCTCTTGGGGTCTCAGGGCCTTCCCCGACCCACTGGGGGGTACTCATCTTT. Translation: CALGVSGPSPTHWGVLIF.

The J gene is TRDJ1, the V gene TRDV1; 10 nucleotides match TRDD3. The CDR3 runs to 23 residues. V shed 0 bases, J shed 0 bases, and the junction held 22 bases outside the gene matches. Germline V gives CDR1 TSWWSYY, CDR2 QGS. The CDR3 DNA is TGTGCTCTTGGGGAACTCGGCCCCCCTAGGCGGAGGTGGGGGATACCTTACACCGATAAACTCATCTTT. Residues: CALGELGPPRRRWGIPYTDKLIF.

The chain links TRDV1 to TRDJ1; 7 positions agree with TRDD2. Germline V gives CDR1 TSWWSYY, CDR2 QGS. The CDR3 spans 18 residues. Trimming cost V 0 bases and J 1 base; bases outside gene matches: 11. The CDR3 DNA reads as TGTGCTCTTGGGGAACTAATTTCCTACGGGAGATGCACCGATAAACTCATCTTT. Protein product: CALGELISYGRCTDKLIF.

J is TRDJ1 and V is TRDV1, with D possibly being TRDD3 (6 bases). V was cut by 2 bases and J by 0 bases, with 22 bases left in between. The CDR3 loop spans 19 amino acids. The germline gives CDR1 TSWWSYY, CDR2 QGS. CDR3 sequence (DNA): TGTGCTCTTGGGGAAAGAAGGCCACCAGTGGGGGTTTACACCGATAAACTCATCTTT. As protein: CALGERRPPVGVYTDKLIF.

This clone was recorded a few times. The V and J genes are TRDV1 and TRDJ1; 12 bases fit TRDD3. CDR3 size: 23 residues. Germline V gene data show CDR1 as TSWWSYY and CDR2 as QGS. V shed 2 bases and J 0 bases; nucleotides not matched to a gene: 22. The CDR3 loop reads CALGETFLRPTGGYSFYTDKLIF. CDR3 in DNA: TGTGCTCTTGGGGAAACCTTCCTACGACCAACTGGGGGATACTCGTTCTACACCGATAAACTCATCTTT.

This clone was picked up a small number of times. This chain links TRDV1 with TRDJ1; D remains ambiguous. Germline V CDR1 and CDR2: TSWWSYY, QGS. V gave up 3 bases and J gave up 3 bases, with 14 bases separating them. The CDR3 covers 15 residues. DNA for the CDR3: TGTGCTCTTGGGGACCCCCCGGCGGGGCCCGATAAACTCATCTTT. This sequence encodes CALGDPPAGPDKLIF.

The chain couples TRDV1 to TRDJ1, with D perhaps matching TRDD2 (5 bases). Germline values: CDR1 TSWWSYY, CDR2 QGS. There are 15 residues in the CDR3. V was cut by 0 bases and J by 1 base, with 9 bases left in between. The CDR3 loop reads CALGELPYATDKLIF. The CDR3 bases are TGTGCTCTTGGGGAACTCCCCTACGCCACCGATAAACTCATCTTT.

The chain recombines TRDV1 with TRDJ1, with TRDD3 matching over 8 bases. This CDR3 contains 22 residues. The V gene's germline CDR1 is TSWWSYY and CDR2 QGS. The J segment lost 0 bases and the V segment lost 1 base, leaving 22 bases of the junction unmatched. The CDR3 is CALGEPYPFGPLLGAYTDKLIF. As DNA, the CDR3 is TGTGCTCTTGGGGAACCCTACCCATTCGGGCCGCTACTGGGGGCCTACACCGATAAACTCATCTTT.

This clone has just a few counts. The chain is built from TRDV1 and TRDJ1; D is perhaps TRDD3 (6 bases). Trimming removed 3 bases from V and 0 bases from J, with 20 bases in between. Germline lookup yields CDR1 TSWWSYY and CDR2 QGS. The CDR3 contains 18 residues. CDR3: CALGDPGGGWGYTDKLIF. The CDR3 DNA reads TGTGCTCTTGGGGACCCAGGGGGTGGCTGGGGTTACACCGATAAACTCATCTTT.

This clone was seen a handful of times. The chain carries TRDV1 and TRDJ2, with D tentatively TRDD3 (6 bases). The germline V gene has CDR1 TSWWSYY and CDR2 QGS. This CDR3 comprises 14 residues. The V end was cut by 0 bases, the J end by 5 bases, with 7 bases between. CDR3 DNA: TGTGCTCTTGGGGAACTACTGGGCACAGCACAACTCTTCTTT. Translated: CALGELLGTAQLFF.

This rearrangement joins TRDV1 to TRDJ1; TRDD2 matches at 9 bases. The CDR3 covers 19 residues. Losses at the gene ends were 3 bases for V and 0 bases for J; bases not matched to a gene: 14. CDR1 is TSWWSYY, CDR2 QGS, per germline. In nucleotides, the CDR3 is TGTGCTCTTGGGGATTCTCCTGGCCTTCCTACCCTGTACACCGATAAACTCATCTTT. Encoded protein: CALGDSPGLPTLYTDKLIF.

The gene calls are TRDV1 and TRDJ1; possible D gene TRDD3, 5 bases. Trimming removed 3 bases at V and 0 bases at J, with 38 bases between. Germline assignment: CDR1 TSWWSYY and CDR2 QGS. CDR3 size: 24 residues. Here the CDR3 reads CALGEDRELHGMVGLTANTDKLIF. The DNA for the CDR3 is TGTGCTCTTGGGGAGGATAGGGAGCTACATGGGATGGTGGGACTAACCGCTAACACCGATAAACTCATCTTT.

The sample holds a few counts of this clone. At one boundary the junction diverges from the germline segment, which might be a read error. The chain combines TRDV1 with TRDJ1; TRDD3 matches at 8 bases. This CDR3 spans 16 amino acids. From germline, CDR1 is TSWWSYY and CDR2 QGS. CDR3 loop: CALGAIGIRATDKLIF. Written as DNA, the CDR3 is TGTGCTCTTGGGGCCATAGGGATACGCGCCACCGATAAACTCATCTTC.

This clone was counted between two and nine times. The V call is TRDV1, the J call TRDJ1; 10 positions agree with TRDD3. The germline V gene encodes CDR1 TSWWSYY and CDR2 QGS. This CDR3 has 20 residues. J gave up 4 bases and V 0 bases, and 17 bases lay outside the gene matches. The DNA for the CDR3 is TGTGCTCTTGGGGAACTAGCGTCCTGTGCGGAGGGGGATACGCTCGATAAACTCATCTTT. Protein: CALGELASCAEGDTLDKLIF.

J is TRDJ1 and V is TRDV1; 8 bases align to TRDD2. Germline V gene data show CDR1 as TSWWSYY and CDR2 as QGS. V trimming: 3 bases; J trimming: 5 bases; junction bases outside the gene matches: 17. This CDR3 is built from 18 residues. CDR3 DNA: TGTGCTCTTGGGGAGGGACTTCCTACTGTTGGGTACGGGGATAAACTCATCTTT. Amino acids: CALGEGLPTVGYGDKLIF.

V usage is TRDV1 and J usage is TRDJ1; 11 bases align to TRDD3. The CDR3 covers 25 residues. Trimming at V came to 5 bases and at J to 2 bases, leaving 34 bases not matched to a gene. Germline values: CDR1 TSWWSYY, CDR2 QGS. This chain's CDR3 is CALGKGPSYGGPPVLGDSATDKLIF. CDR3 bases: TGTGCTCTTGGGAAGGGGCCTTCCTACGGAGGGCCTCCCGTACTGGGGGATAGTGCAACCGATAAACTCATCTTT.

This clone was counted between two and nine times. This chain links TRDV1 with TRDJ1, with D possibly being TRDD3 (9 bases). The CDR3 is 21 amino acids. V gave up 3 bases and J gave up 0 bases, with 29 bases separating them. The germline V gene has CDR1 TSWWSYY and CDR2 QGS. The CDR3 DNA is TGTGCTCTTGGGGAGAGCTTCCTACGACCTACTGGGGGAGGGTACACCGATAAACTCATCTTT. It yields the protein CALGESFLRPTGGGYTDKLIF.

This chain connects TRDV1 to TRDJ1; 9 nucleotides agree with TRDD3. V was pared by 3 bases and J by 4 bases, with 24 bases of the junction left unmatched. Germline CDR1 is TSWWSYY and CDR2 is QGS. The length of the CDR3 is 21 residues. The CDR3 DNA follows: TGTGCTCTTGGGGACCCTCTACGGTGGGGATACGGTAAGATAGTTAGCGATAAACTCATCTTT. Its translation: CALGDPLRWGYGKIVSDKLIF.

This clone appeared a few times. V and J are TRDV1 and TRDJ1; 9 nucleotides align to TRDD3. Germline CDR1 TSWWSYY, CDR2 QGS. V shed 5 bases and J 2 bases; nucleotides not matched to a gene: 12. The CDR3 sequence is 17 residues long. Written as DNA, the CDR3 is TGTGCTCTTGGGCGCTCCGTCGGGGGGATACAAACCGATAAACTCATCTTT. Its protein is CALGRSVGGIQTDKLIF.

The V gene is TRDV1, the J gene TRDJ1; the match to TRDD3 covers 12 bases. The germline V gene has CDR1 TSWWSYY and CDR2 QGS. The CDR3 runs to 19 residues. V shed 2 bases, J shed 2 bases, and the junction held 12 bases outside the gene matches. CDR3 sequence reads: CALGEGEYWGIPGTDKLIF. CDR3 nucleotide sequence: TGTGCTCTTGGGGAAGGAGAGTACTGGGGGATACCTGGAACCGATAAACTCATCTTT.